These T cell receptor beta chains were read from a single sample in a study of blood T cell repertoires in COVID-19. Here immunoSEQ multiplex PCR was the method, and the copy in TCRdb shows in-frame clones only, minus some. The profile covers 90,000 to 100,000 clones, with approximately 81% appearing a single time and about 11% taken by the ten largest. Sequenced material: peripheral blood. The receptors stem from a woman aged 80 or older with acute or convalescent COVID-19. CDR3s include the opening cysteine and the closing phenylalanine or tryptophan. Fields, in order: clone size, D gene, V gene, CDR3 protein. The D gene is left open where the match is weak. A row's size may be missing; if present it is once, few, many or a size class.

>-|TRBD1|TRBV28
CATVTGGALGYTF
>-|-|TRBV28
CASSPLEGWNYGYTF
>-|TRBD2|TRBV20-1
CSASRPAGGPDTQYF
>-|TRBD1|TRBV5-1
CASSRGQGTVDEQFF
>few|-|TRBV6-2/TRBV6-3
CASSGRGRTGEAFF
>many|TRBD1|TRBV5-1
CASSVDGQGIHEQYF
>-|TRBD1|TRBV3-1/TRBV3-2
CASSPRQGADGYTF
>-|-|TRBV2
CASSAGLNQPQHF
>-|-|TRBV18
CASSPPGAVDTQYF
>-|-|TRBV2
CASIQSSALNTEAFF
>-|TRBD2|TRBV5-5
CASSPLAGGPLIDTQYF
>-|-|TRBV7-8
CASGEPYGYTF
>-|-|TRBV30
CAWSVIRDTEAFF
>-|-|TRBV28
CASSTGGLNEKLFF
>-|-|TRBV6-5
CASSYSEGFTEAFF
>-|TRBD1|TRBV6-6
CASSYSTGDGYTF
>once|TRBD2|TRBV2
CASSFSGGAAGEQFF